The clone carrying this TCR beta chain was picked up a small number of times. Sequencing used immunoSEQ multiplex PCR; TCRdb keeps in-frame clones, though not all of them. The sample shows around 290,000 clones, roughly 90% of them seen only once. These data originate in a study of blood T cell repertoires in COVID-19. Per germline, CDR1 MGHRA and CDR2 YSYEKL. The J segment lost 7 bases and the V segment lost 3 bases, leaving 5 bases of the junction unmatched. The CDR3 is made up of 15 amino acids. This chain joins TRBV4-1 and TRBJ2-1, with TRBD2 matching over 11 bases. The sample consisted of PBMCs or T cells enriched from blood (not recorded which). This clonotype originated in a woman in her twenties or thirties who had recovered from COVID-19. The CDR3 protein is CASSQLAGGVNEQFF. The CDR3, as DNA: TGCGCCAGCAGCCAGTTAGCGGGAGGGGTGAATGAGCAGTTCTTC.